Below are 25 T cell receptor beta chains sequenced from a single sample in a study of CD8 T cells in Susac syndrome. Random hexamers were used to reverse transcribe the RNA input (about 0.5 to 1 ug). Each CDR3 protein gets one entry after TCRdb re-called the immunoSEQ multiplex PCR reads with MiXCR. This sample yields around 180,000 distinct CDR3 sequences, of which around 95% are seen a single time; about 0.15% belongs to the top ten. The source material was CD8+ T cells from PBMCs. Source of these receptors: a human donor with multiple sclerosis.

This rearrangement joins TRBV9 to TRBJ2-3; D tentatively fits TRBD1 or TRBD2 (5 bases each). Trimming shortened V by 7 bases and J by 4 bases, and 13 bases separated the two germline ends. Germline-derived CDR1 and CDR2 are SGDLS and YYNGEE. This CDR3 contains 13 residues. The CDR3 DNA reads TGTGCCAGCGCCCGGGGCGGTGCAGATACGCAGTATTTT. Amino acids: CASARGGADTQYF.

The V and J genes are TRBV28 and TRBJ2-3; 12 nucleotides line up with TRBD2. Germline CDR1 MDHEN, CDR2 SYDVKM. The V and J ends lost 6 bases and 2 bases, in that order; junction bases with no gene match: 3. This CDR3 contains 15 residues. The CDR3 DNA sequence: TGTGCCAGCAGGCTAGCGGGAGGGACCACAGATACGCAGTATTTT. Translating it yields CASRLAGGTTDTQYF.

This chain uses TRBV12-3 or TRBV12-4 with TRBJ2-5, with 7 positions matching TRBD2. Trimming cost V 8 bases and J 5 bases; bases outside gene matches: 8. This CDR3 contains 13 residues. CDR3 DNA: TGTGCCAGCTCCGGGGGGTTAGAGGAGACCCAGTACTTC. Translating gives CASSGGLEETQYF.

The genes are TRBV7-9 and TRBJ2-1; 8 nucleotides agree with TRBD2. The germline CDR1 and CDR2 sequences are SEHNR and FQNEAQ (reference sequence). There are 16 residues in the CDR3. The junction had 9 bases not matched to a gene; V was cut back by 5 bases and J by 3 bases. The CDR3 DNA sequence: TGTGCCAGCAGCACAGGACTAGCCAGGGTCTACAATGAGCAGTTCTTC. This translates into CASSTGLARVYNEQFF.

V gene TRBV20-1 combines with J gene TRBJ2-3; D is ambiguous. Per the germline V gene, CDR1 is DFQATT and CDR2 is SNEGSKA (reference sequence). Trimming took off 4 bases at V and 4 bases at J, with 12 bases between the two ends. This CDR3 region has 13 residues. CDR3 sequence (DNA): TGCAGTGCTATTCCTAGGTCGGCAGATACGCAGTATTTT. It encodes CSAIPRSADTQYF.

The chain employs TRBV7-9 and TRBJ1-6; D perhaps matches TRBD1 (5 bases). The V and J ends lost 5 bases and 5 bases respectively, with 16 bases between them. CDR3 length: 16 amino acids. From germline, CDR1 is SEHNR and CDR2 FQNEAQ (reference sequence). CDR3 loop: CASSHRGRGDNSPLHF. The CDR3 DNA is TGTGCCAGCAGCCACCGGGGAAGGGGTGATAATTCACCCCTCCACTTT. The whole variable domain, remainder taken from reference TRBV7-9 and TRBJ1-6, is DTGVSQNPRHKITKRGQNVTFRCDPISEHNRLYWYRQTLGQGPEFLTYFQNEAQLEKSRLLSDRFSAERPKGSFSTLEIQRTEQGDSAMYLCASSHRGRGDNSPLHFGNGTRLTVT.

The V call is TRBV7-3, the J call TRBJ1-1; 8 positions match TRBD1. Unmatched junction bases numbered 10, after V lost 7 bases and J lost 6 bases. CDR1 and CDR2 (germline): SGHTA, FQGTGA. The CDR3 length is 14 residues. The CDR3: CASKPTGDMPEAFF. CDR3 in DNA: TGTGCCAGCAAACCGACAGGGGATATGCCTGAAGCTTTCTTT.

The J gene is TRBJ2-2, the V gene TRBV12-3 or TRBV12-4; 7 bases fit TRBD2. Trimming took 3 bases from V and 6 from J; bases not matched to a gene: 13. The CDR3 has 17 residues. CDR3 sequence (DNA): TGTGCCAGCAGTTTGGTCCCGGGGCTAGCGGTCGCCGGGGAGCTGTTTTTT. It codes for CASSLVPGLAVAGELFF.

The chain has TRBV27 and TRBJ2-5; D may be TRBD2 (5 bases). Per germline, CDR1 MNHEY and CDR2 SMNVEV (reference sequence). V was cut by 1 base and J by 2 bases, with 8 bases left in between. The CDR3 runs 14 residues. The CDR3 loop is CASSLWGDQETQYF. CDR3 nucleotides: TGTGCCAGCAGTTTATGGGGAGATCAAGAGACCCAGTACTTC.

V is TRBV30 and J is TRBJ2-3, with a weak D call TRBD1 (6 bases). V lost 0 bases to trimming and J lost 0 bases, with 7 bases between them. The CDR3 extends over 14 amino acids. The germline V gene has CDR1 GTSNPN and CDR2 SVGIG (reference sequence). Here the CDR3 DNA reads TGTGCCTGGAGTGTGGGGGCCAGCACAGATACGCAGTATTTT. It codes for CAWSVGASTDTQYF. The whole variable domain, filled in from reference TRBV30 and TRBJ2-3, reads SQTIHQWPATLVQPVGSPLSLECTVEGTSNPNLYWYRQAAGRGLQLLFYSVGIGQISSEVPQNLSASRPQDRQFILSSKKLLLSDSGFYLCAWSVGASTDTQYFGPGTRLTVL.

The chain links TRBV23-1 to TRBJ1-1; D may be TRBD1 (5 bases). TRBV23-1 belongs to the ORF category, with a function that is uncertain. CDR3 length: 18 amino acids. With 0 bases removed from V and 4 bases from J, the gap between germline ends came to 21 bases. CDR3 nucleotides: TGCGCCAGCAGTCAATCGAAGGGGCCCCCGGGAGGGAGCACTGAAGCTTTCTTT. Translating it yields CASSQSKGPPGGSTEAFF.

The chain employs TRBV29-1 and TRBJ2-7; tentatively, D is TRBD2 (6 bases). Trimming shortened V by 7 bases and J by 2 bases, and 15 bases separated the two germline ends. The CDR3 extends over 13 amino acids. Germline V gene data show CDR1 as SQVTM and CDR2 as ANQGSEA. DNA of the CDR3: TGCAGCGCCGGGACTTCTAAGCCCTACGAGCAGTACTTC. Its protein is CSAGTSKPYEQYF.

The CDR3 sequence: CSATREGYEQYF. DNA for the CDR3: TGCAGTGCTACCCGGGAAGGCTACGAGCAGTACTTC. The rearrangement joins TRBV20-1 to TRBJ2-7, with D possibly TRBD2 on 5 matching bases. The CDR3 spans 12 residues. The germline CDR1 and CDR2 sequences are DFQATT and SNEGSKA (reference sequence). V lost 4 bases and J 3 bases, leaving 10 bases between the germline ends.

The chain recombines TRBV20-1 with TRBJ2-4, with TRBD2 identical over 7 bases. CDR1 and CDR2 (germline): DFQATT, SNEGSKA (reference sequence). J lost 2 bases, V lost 0 bases, and 10 bases had no gene match. The length of the CDR3 is 17 residues. The CDR3 here is CSARDRNGGWSKNIQYF. The CDR3 nucleotides are TGCAGTGCTAGAGATCGGAACGGGGGGTGGTCCAAAAACATTCAGTACTTC.

This clonotype was seen a single time. The genes are TRBV29-1 and TRBJ2-5; D gene uncertain. The CDR3 extends over 14 amino acids. Trimming cost V 7 bases and J 3 bases, with 18 bases left between them. Germline V CDR1 and CDR2: SQVTM, ANQGSEA. CDR3 nucleotide sequence: TGCAGCGACCCTCGTTCATGCCGAAAAGAGACCCAGTACTTC. Amino acid sequence: CSDPRSCRKETQYF. Looking up the rest from reference TRBV29-1 and TRBJ2-5 gives the full variable domain: SAVISQKPSRDICQRGTSLTIQCQVDSQVTMMFWYRQQPGQSLTLIATANQGSEATYESGFVIDKFPISRPNLTFSTLTVSNMSPEDSSIYLCSDPRSCRKETQYFGPGTRLLVL.

V usage is TRBV20-1 and J usage is TRBJ2-3, with D unresolved. There are 14 residues in the CDR3. Trimming removed 5 bases from V and 0 bases from J, with 12 bases in between. CDR1 is DFQATT and CDR2 is SNEGSKA in the germline V gene (reference sequence). The CDR3 sequence: CSADASTSTDTQYF. The CDR3 nucleotides are TGCAGTGCTGATGCCTCGACTAGCACAGATACGCAGTATTTT.

V gene TRBV15 combines with J gene TRBJ2-1, with TRBD1 as a possible D gene (7 bases). The V gene's germline CDR1 is LNHNV and CDR2 YYDKDF (reference sequence). CDR3 length: 14 amino acids. V lost 7 bases and J 8 bases, leaving 18 bases between the germline ends. The CDR3 DNA follows: TGTGCCACCACAAAGGCAGGGGGGACGGATGAGCAGTTCTTC. Amino acids: CATTKAGGTDEQFF.

This clonotype was seen a few times. The V and J genes are TRBV27 and TRBJ2-7; tentative D call: TRBD1 (6 bases). CDR3 length: 14 residues. Germline values: CDR1 MNHEY, CDR2 SMNVEV (reference sequence). Trimming took 5 bases from V and 1 from J, leaving 12 bases between them. DNA of the CDR3: TGTGCCAGCAGTCCAACAGGGCCTTCCTACGAGCAGTACTTC. Protein product: CASSPTGPSYEQYF.

Worth noting for this clonotype: The junction departs from germline at one end; a sequencing error may be responsible. This CDR3 reads CASSFQEYGRDF. Written as DNA, the CDR3 is TGTGCCAGCAGCTTTCAAGAATACGGACGCGATTTT. The rearrangement joins TRBV5-6 to TRBJ2-3; D is ambiguous. The CDR3 consists of 12 residues. Per the germline V gene, CDR1 is SGHDT and CDR2 is YYEEEE. The full variable domain, its missing parts supplied by reference TRBV5-6 and TRBJ2-3, is DAGVTQSPTHLIKTRGQQVTLRCSPKSGHDTVSWYQQALGQGPQFIFQYYEEEERQRGNFPDRFSGHQFPNYSSELNVNALLLGDSALYLCASSFQEYGRDFGPGTRLTVL.

The V and J genes are TRBV4-1 and TRBJ2-5; possibly TRBD2 for D (6 bases). V was clipped by 4 bases and J by 3 bases, with 12 bases between them. This CDR3 has 14 amino acids. Germline assignment: CDR1 MGHRA and CDR2 YSYEKL. CDR3 amino acids: CASSPSPGEETQYF. For the CDR3, the DNA is TGCGCCAGCAGCCCTTCGCCGGGGGAAGAGACCCAGTACTTC.

The chain employs TRBV19 and TRBJ2-1; either TRBD1 or TRBD2 may supply D (6 bases each). The length of the CDR3 is 12 residues. Germline assignment: CDR1 LNHDA and CDR2 SQIVND (reference sequence). V was trimmed by 8 bases and J by 9 bases, leaving 14 bases between them. The CDR3 DNA sequence: TGTGCCAGTCGACTTGGAGGGGGTGAGCAGTTCTTC. This translates into CASRLGGGEQFF.

The chain recombines TRBV7-8 with TRBJ2-7, with a weak D call TRBD1 (5 bases). The V gene lost 5 bases and the J gene lost 7 bases, with 12 bases spanning the gap. CDR1 SGHVS and CDR2 FQNEAQ come from the germline V gene. There are 12 residues in the CDR3. The CDR3, as DNA: TGTGCCAGCAGCGCAACTTCAGGGGAGCAGTACTTC. Translating gives CASSATSGEQYF.

J is TRBJ1-1 and V is TRBV29-1; no clear D. CDR3 length: 14 amino acids. The V end was cut by 4 bases, the J end by 1 base, with 13 bases between. Germline V gene sequence: CDR1 SQVTM, CDR2 ANQGSEA. CDR3 in amino acids: CSVVAANKNTEAFF. In DNA, the CDR3 is TGCAGCGTTGTGGCAGCTAACAAGAACACTGAAGCTTTCTTT.

V and J are TRBV29-1 and TRBJ1-1; no reliable D call. From germline, CDR1 is SQVTM and CDR2 ANQGSEA. The CDR3 runs to 11 residues. CDR3 region: CTTHRDTEAFF. DNA for the CDR3: TGCACCACCCACCGGGACACTGAAGCTTTCTTT.

The V gene is TRBV20-1, the J gene TRBJ2-5; D may be TRBD1 (6 bases). Germline V gene data show CDR1 as DFQATT and CDR2 as SNEGSKA (reference sequence). There are 16 residues in the CDR3. V lost 3 bases and J 4 bases, leaving 21 bases between the germline ends. As DNA, the CDR3 is TGCAGTGCTAGGGCCCGGGCACCCCAGGGGCCAGAGACCCAGTACTTC. Protein: CSARARAPQGPETQYF.